The clone carrying this T cell receptor beta chain came up once. Its antigen is not known. Germline V gives CDR1 ENHRY, CDR2 SYGVKD. This CDR3 comprises 13 residues. V was clipped by 10 bases and J by 0 bases, with 13 bases between them. The data are from a study of identifying expanded T cells in peripheral blood. Healthy donors had no documented immune events, such as infections, while sampled. Study results and limitations: Differentially abundant clones: around 1.1 between replicates, roughly 16 at approximately 14 days, more than 18 at four.

TCRdb's copy holds only in-frame clones and misses some; the assay was immunoSEQ multiplex PCR. The sample shows 70,000 to 100,000 clones, about nine tenths of them seen only once. The clonotype originates from a person aged 18 to 70 in good health. The rearrangement links TRBV10-3 to TRBJ2-7, with a weak D call TRBD1 (5 bases). Material: blood. As DNA, the CDR3 is TGTGCCACCCTACTTACAGGCTCCTACGAGCAGTACTTC. Translation gives CATLLTGSYEQYF.